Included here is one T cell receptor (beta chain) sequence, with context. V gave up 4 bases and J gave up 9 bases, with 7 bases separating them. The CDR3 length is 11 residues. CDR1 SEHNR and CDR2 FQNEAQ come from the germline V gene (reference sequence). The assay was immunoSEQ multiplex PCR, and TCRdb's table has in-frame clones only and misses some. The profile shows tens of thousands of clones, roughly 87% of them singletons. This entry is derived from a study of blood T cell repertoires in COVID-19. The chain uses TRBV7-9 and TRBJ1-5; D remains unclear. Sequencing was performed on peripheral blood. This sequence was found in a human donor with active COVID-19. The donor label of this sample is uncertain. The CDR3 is CASSSRSPQHF. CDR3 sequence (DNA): TGTGCCAGCAGCTCGAGGTCGCCCCAGCATTTT.